The sequence of this T cell receptor beta chain was determined in a study of PD-1 blockade in mismatch repair-deficient tumors. The CDR3 length is 13 residues. Germline assignment: CDR1 MNHNY and CDR2 SVGAGI (reference sequence). V dropped 5 bases and J dropped 5; count of bases not matched to a gene: 6. The repertoire was sequenced with immunoSEQ multiplex PCR; TCRdb's copy has only in-frame clones and lacks some. This sample has tens of thousands of clones, with 70% to 90% found just once. Material: peripheral blood, obtained 44 weeks after starting pembrolizumab. This rearrangement joins TRBV6-6 to TRBJ2-7; 7 bases match TRBD1. This receptor was obtained from an adult with mismatch repair-deficient cancer. The CDR3 DNA follows: TGTGCCAGCAGTCTACAGGGGCGGCACGAGCAGTACTTC. As protein: CASSLQGRHEQYF.